This T cell receptor beta chain was sequenced during a study of early T cells in non-severe SARS-CoV-2 infection. In the study overall: The study sequenced bulk RNA from unsorted whole blood, with chains unpaired. Findings of the study overall: Anti-spike CD8 responses were favored by VDJdb matching, which missed private and CD4 specificities.

Unique molecular identifiers were attached to individual cDNA molecules. TCRdb reanalysed the 5' RACE reads using MiXCR and keeps one entry per CDR3 protein. This repertoire shows about 64,000 distinct CDR3 sequences, 7% to 9.5% found once; its top ten account for around 15%. This CDR3 has 16 residues. V lost 3 bases to trimming and J lost 6 bases, with 19 bases between them. Germline CDR1 is SGDLS and CDR2 is YYNGEE. Concerning this clonotype: The antigen remains undetermined.

Here the sequenced sample was whole blood, taken at baseline. The receptor comes from an adult who was a healthcare worker with PCR-confirmed SARS-CoV-2 infection or an uninfected control (not recorded which). The genes are TRBV9 and TRBJ1-5; D unresolved. The CDR3 sequence is CASSATPPWVGQPQHF. In DNA form, the CDR3 reads TGTGCCAGCAGCGCGACCCCACCGTGGGTGGGTCAGCCCCAGCATTTT.